This TCR beta chain was found in a study of identifying expanded T cells in peripheral blood (dated by TCRdb to between 2018 and 2021). Concerning the study at large: Four technical replicates, made by sequencing separate aliquots from the same pool of genomic DNA, were compared pairwise.

From the cysteine up to the phenylalanine, the CDR3 has a length of 15 residues. Only the CDR3 DNA stays, 45 bases, in frame from base 1. V and J are truncated by 1 base and 3 bases respectively, leaving an intervening sequence of 10 bases. CDR1 and CDR2 (SGHTA, FQGNSA) derive from the germline V gene. With respect to this clone: Its antigen is currently not known. It has no much larger one-base neighbor in the sample; base qualities were not kept.

Overall study results and their limits: The binomial model flagged 0.9 to 1.5 differentially abundant clones between technical replicates but 15 to 17 over two weeks and around 20 over approximately 4 weeks. For all healthy donors, the variance in clone template counts between two-week samples rose significantly as total template count increased. Across all healthy-donor time intervals, the beta-binomial model significantly lowered both the number of clones called differentially abundant and the false-positive rate. The authors expected that biological variance in healthy repertoires might rise further over much longer intervals, such as months to years.

TCRbeta CDR3 regions were profiled with the immunoSEQ Assay using bias-controlled multiplex PCR amplification of genomic DNA. From the authors' description of their analysis: To quantify the absolute abundance of each unique TCRbeta CDR3 region, the sequences were collapsed and filtered. Differential abundance was assessed using a binomial (Fisher-equivalent) model and a beta-binomial model in which time-dependent variance fitted from healthy donors was added. Clones with fewer than 5 combined templates were removed, and differential abundance was called for clones with a Benjamini-Hochberg FDR below 0.01. Beta-binomial variance was modeled as a function of total template count across the two samples using the form v = (b*log(k)+a)^2. TCRdb took this table from immuneACCESS and kept in-frame rearrangements with V and J called. Such tables lack part of the clones; where checked against another copy, unresolved V genes explain under half of the gap, and the rest is unexplained. V, J and clone size derive from that table, while D and trimming were established from the DNA sequence. For this sample the table gives around 85,000 clones, of which approximately 90% were detected only once. In total, the top ten clones hold around 17% of the sample.

No immune events such as infections were documented for the healthy donors during the collection period. To calibrate time-dependent variance in a beta-binomial model of T-cell clone differential abundance, blood repertoires from healthy donors were used as a training cohort. The training cohort was composed of around ten healthy donors, 3 female and 7 male. The donors were between roughly 29 and 64 years old, with an average age of roughly 40 years. Whole blood, obtained from a commercial supplier, was collected from each healthy donor at three time points spaced roughly 2 weeks apart. For immunosequencing, genomic DNA was extracted from whole blood that had not been sorted.

Here the chain combines TRBV7-2 and TRBJ1-3; matching of 5 bases hints at TRBD1 as the D gene. Specimen: blood. The clonotype was recovered from a person aged 18 to 75 in good health. Here the CDR3 is given as CASSLGQTIGNTIYF. The bases read TGTGCCAGCAGCTTAGGACAGACCATTGGAAACACCATATATTTT.